Reported below is one T cell receptor beta chain. Its target is not known. The repertoire was sequenced with immunoSEQ multiplex PCR; TCRdb's copy has only in-frame clones and lacks some. The table lists about 25,000 clones, around nine tenths of them singletons. The sample belongs to a study of T cells in tuberculosis. Study-wide context: This South African cohort compared adolescents with or without latent tuberculosis against adults with active tuberculosis. Points from the study as a whole: The TCR-beta difference was not significant; alpha differences partly reflected length.

Unsorted cryopreserved PBMC were sequenced, averaging about 100,000 T cells per clinical donor. This TCR was recovered from a donor between 10 and 35 years old with latent tuberculosis or without tuberculosis infection. Some clones in this sample may be carry-over from other donors' samples. What was sequenced was PBMCs.

CDR3 DNA sequence: TGTGCCAGTAGTTCTGGACAGGTAAAGAACACTGAAGCTTTCTTT. This sequence encodes CASSSGQVKNTEAFF. This sequence joins TRBV19 and TRBJ1-1, with 7 bases lining up with TRBD1. Germline-derived CDR1 and CDR2 are LNHDA and SQIVND (reference sequence). CDR3 length equals 15 residues. J gave up 1 base and V 5 bases, and 7 bases lay outside the gene matches.